The sequence of this T cell receptor beta chain was determined in a study of neurological immune-mediated disorders. Study-wide findings and caveats: No expanded-clone CDR3 amino acid sequence recurred across subjects, suggesting private TCR-beta repertoires. Patients with HTLV-1-associated myelopathy had the highest level of TCR clonal expansion, whereas patients with multiple sclerosis had the lowest level, falling beneath the level found in healthy controls.

The V end lost 0 bases, the J end lost 0 bases, and 12 bases lay between the germline ends. CDR3 length equals 17 residues. Germline V lookup: CDR1 MNHEY, CDR2 SMNVEV (reference sequence). There are many counts of this clonotype. Its antigen is undetermined. Synthesis of cDNA used 5'RACE (with 10-nucleotide random UMIs). TCRdb used MiXCR to reprocess the 5' RACE reads, holding one entry per CDR3 protein. The data contain about 80,000 distinct CDR3 sequences, 5% to 6% of them singletons. The source is a woman in her 30s with multiple sclerosis. The sample was PBMCs. The chain carries TRBV27 and TRBJ2-1, with D unclear. CDR3 sequence reads: CASSLSWQWSSYNEQFF. CDR3 nucleotides: TGTGCCAGCAGTTTATCGTGGCAGTGGAGCTCCTACAATGAGCAGTTCTTC.